Following are 21 T cell receptor beta chains from one sample sequenced in a study of blood T cell repertoires in COVID-19. Data came from immunoSEQ multiplex PCR; TCRdb stores just in-frame clones and leaves some out. The sample records about 89,000 clones, 75% to 80% being singletons. Sample: peripheral blood. The origin of the receptors is a man aged 70 or older with COVID-19, enrolled during active disease.

In this sample, this clone turned up once. The chain carries TRBV6-5 and TRBJ1-2, with D tentatively TRBD1 (5 bases). Trimming stripped 9 bases from V and 5 bases from J, with 13 bases between. Germline V gene sequence: CDR1 MNHEY, CDR2 SVGAGI. The CDR3 length is 12 residues. CDR3 DNA: TGTGCCAGGGGGGGTAGACAGTATGGCTACACCTTC. Translating gives CARGGRQYGYTF.

Only a few counts were recorded for this clone. The rearrangement links TRBV19 to TRBJ1-5; a possible D gene is TRBD1 (5 bases). Germline CDR1 is LNHDA and CDR2 is SQIVND (reference sequence). This CDR3 is built from 13 residues. V was clipped by 0 bases and J by 7 bases, with 7 bases between them. CDR3: CASSIEGLQPQHF. The CDR3 DNA follows: TGTGCCAGTAGTATAGAGGGGCTGCAGCCCCAGCATTTT.

The V call is TRBV18, the J call TRBJ2-3, with 11 bases fitting TRBD1. V was pared by 5 bases and J by 0 bases, with 4 bases of the junction left unmatched. The CDR3 sequence is 16 residues long. Per germline, CDR1 KGHSH and CDR2 LQKENI. This CDR3 reads CASSYGQGASTDTQYF. In nucleotides, the CDR3 is TGTGCCAGCTCATATGGACAGGGGGCGAGCACAGATACGCAGTATTTT.

The chain is built from TRBV27 and TRBJ2-3; TRBD1 aligns across 7 bases. Germline lookup yields CDR1 MNHEY and CDR2 SMNVEV (reference sequence). V lost 4 bases to trimming and J lost 6 bases; unmatched junction nucleotides: 4. The CDR3 spans 13 residues. The CDR3 nucleotides are TGTGCCAGCAGTTACAGGGGAGAGGATACGCAGTATTTT. This encodes CASSYRGEDTQYF.

This chain connects TRBV11-2 to TRBJ2-3; D gene ambiguous. The V end was cut by 1 base, the J end by 2 bases, with 4 bases between. The CDR3 is 13 amino acids. Germline V CDR1 and CDR2: SGHAT, FQNNGV. The CDR3: CASSLANTDTQYF. DNA for the CDR3: TGTGCCAGCAGCTTAGCTAACACAGATACGCAGTATTTT.

This chain links TRBV30 with TRBJ1-1; D not resolved. Germline assignment: CDR1 GTSNPN and CDR2 SVGIG (reference sequence). V lost 2 bases to trimming and J lost 4 bases, with 8 bases between them. The CDR3 is made up of 12 amino acids. The CDR3 spells CAWSLVATEAFF. DNA for the CDR3: TGTGCCTGGAGTCTAGTGGCCACTGAAGCTTTCTTT.

V is TRBV4-3 and J is TRBJ1-1; maybe TRBD1 (5 bases). The CDR3 totals 15 residues. V was shortened by 1 base and J by 7 bases, with 16 bases between the two germline ends. Per the germline V gene, CDR1 is LGHNA and CDR2 is YSLEER. The CDR3 DNA reads TGCGCCAGCAGCCAAGCCGCCCTGTCGGGGGGTGAAGCTTTCTTT. Residues: CASSQAALSGGEAFF.

This clone showed up just a few times. This chain joins TRBV3-1 (or the pseudogene TRBV3-2) and TRBJ1-3, with 8 bases aligning to TRBD1. V was clipped by 3 bases and J by 2 bases; unmatched bases: 6. Germline loops: CDR1 LGHDT, CDR2 YNNKEL (reference sequence). This CDR3 comprises 16 residues. The CDR3 nucleotides are TGTGCCAGCAGCCATTACCAGGGGGCTCCTGGAAACACCATATATTTT. Translated, it gives CASSHYQGAPGNTIYF.

This clone came up once. The chain has TRBV6-1 and TRBJ2-3; 9 nucleotides align to TRBD2. This CDR3 comprises 18 residues. The ends lost 0 bases at V and 5 bases at J; junction bases unmatched: 12. Germline assignment: CDR1 MNHNS and CDR2 SASEGT. The CDR3 loop reads CASSEAGSGRPLRDTQYF. CDR3 nucleotides: TGTGCCAGCAGTGAAGCGGGGAGCGGGAGGCCACTCAGAGATACGCAGTATTTT.

The chain couples TRBV19 to TRBJ2-7; 9 nucleotides match TRBD1. Germline V gene lookup returns CDR1 LNHDA and CDR2 SQIVND (reference sequence). Trimming cost V 7 bases and J 4 bases; bases outside gene matches: 11. The CDR3 runs to 15 residues. The CDR3 sequence: CASKITGTGLYEQYF. The CDR3 DNA reads TGTGCCAGTAAAATAACCGGGACAGGGTTATACGAGCAGTACTTC.

This clone was recorded only once. The gene calls are TRBV5-7 and TRBJ2-5, with D possibly matching TRBD1 (6 bases). TRBV5-7 is an ORF; its function is uncertain. Trimming took 0 bases from V and 4 from J, leaving 13 bases between them. The CDR3 consists of 15 residues. The CDR3 region is CASSLGQGNGETQYF. For the CDR3, the DNA is TGTGCCAGCAGCTTGGGGCAGGGGAACGGAGAGACCCAGTACTTC.

This chain uses TRBV28 with TRBJ1-1, with 7 bases matching TRBD1. This CDR3 spans 12 amino acids. Germline-derived CDR1 and CDR2 are MDHEN and SYDVKM. V was pared by 6 bases and J by 8 bases, with 6 bases of the junction left unmatched. Written as DNA, the CDR3 is TGTGCCAGCAGACCGGGACAGAAAGAAGCTTTCTTT. It is translated as CASRPGQKEAFF.

This clone was seen only a few times. The V gene is TRBV20-1, the J gene TRBJ2-5; 8 positions agree with TRBD2. The ends lost 5 bases at V and 5 bases at J; junction bases unmatched: 7. This CDR3 region has 13 residues. The germline V gene has CDR1 DFQATT and CDR2 SNEGSKA (reference sequence). The CDR3 DNA is TGCAGTGCTCGTGCGGGAGGCGGGGAGACCCAGTACTTC. Translating gives CSARAGGGETQYF.

This chain connects TRBV19 to TRBJ1-1; 7 bases fit TRBD1. Trimming at V came to 3 bases and at J to 7 bases, leaving 11 bases not matched to a gene. CDR3 length equals 15 residues. Germline V gives CDR1 LNHDA, CDR2 SQIVND (reference sequence). The CDR3: CASSMGLGTVIEAFF. The CDR3, as DNA: TGTGCCAGTAGTATGGGGTTGGGGACAGTGATTGAAGCTTTCTTT.

This clone occurred many times. The CDR3 DNA reads as TGTGCCAGCAATTTTTACAGGGCAGATACGCAGTATTTT. Encoded protein: CASNFYRADTQYF. The rearrangement links TRBV2 to TRBJ2-3; D perhaps matches TRBD1 (6 bases). The CDR3 has 13 amino acids. Germline CDR1 SNHLY, CDR2 FYNNEI. Between the trimmed V and J ends, which lost 7 bases and 4 bases, there was a span of 12 bases.

V is TRBV24-1 and J is TRBJ2-2, with D maybe TRBD1 (7 bases). The CDR3 loop spans 16 amino acids. With 4 bases removed from V and 8 bases from J, the gap between germline ends came to 19 bases. Germline values: CDR1 KGHDR, CDR2 SFDVKD. This CDR3 is CATSDPAGQTTGELFF. The CDR3 nucleotides are TGTGCCACCAGTGACCCTGCGGGACAGACAACGGGGGAGCTGTTTTTT.

The CDR3 sequence: CASSPTGDRGDYTF. For the CDR3, the DNA is TGTGCCAGCAGTCCGACCGGGGACAGGGGGGACTACACCTTC. The rearrangement uses TRBV7-9 and TRBJ1-2, with 11 bases identical to TRBD1. The CDR3 is 14 amino acids. The junction had 10 bases not matched to a gene; V was cut back by 6 bases and J by 10 bases. Germline CDR1 and CDR2: SEHNR and FQNEAQ (reference sequence).

The V gene is TRBV4-2, the J gene TRBJ1-5, with 9 bases lining up with TRBD1. Germline trimming cut 1 base from V and 4 bases from J; bases unmatched to any gene: 2. Germline-derived CDR1 and CDR2 are LGHNA and YNFKEQ. CDR3 length: 15 amino acids. CDR3 in amino acids: CASSQGTGANQPQHF. In nucleotides, the CDR3 is TGTGCCAGCAGCCAAGGGACAGGGGCGAATCAGCCCCAGCATTTT.

The CDR3 bases are TGTGCCAGCAGTTTACGCCAGGGCGATCAGCCCCAGCATTTT. Translation: CASSLRQGDQPQHF. V and J are TRBV27 and TRBJ1-5; weak D call: TRBD1 (5 bases). V was shortened by 2 bases and J by 5 bases, with 10 bases between the two germline ends. CDR1 is MNHEY and CDR2 is SMNVEV in the germline V gene (reference sequence). The CDR3 has 14 amino acids.

The rearrangement uses TRBV20-1 and TRBJ2-1, with D perhaps matching TRBD2 (6 bases). V was cut by 3 bases and J by 0 bases, with 15 bases left in between. This CDR3 comprises 16 residues. Germline loops: CDR1 DFQATT, CDR2 SNEGSKA (reference sequence). This CDR3 reads CSASVFGGSSYNEQFF. For the CDR3, the DNA is TGCAGTGCTAGTGTTTTCGGGGGTAGCTCCTACAATGAGCAGTTCTTC.

The rearrangement uses TRBV19 and TRBJ2-2; no definite D call. V lost 5 bases and J lost 6, with 10 bases in between. CDR1 LNHDA and CDR2 SQIVND come from the germline V gene (reference sequence). This CDR3 has 13 residues. In nucleotides, the CDR3 is TGTGCCAGTAGTTCTTTCGTAGCCGGGGAGCTGTTTTTT. Its protein is CASSSFVAGELFF.